The rows below give T cell receptor beta chains drawn from one sample of a study of identical twins. TCRdb reanalysed the 5' RACE reads using MiXCR and keeps one entry per CDR3 protein. The profile shows approximately 140,000 distinct CDR3 sequences, under 4.5% of them singletons. Sequencing was performed on memory T cells sorted from blood. Receptors originate from a man aged 18 to 30 in good health. Both conserved end residues are part of each CDR3. Each record gives: clone size, J gene, V gene, D gene, CDR3 length, CDR3 DNA, CDR3 protein. D genes are given only for firm matches. Some rows mark clone size as missing; the rest say once, few, many or name a class of expanded clone.

clone size: many
J gene: TRBJ2-2
V gene: TRBV30
D gene: TRBD1
CDR3 length: 14
CDR3 DNA: TGTGCCTGGAGTCGGCAGGGGGTGACCGGGGAGCTGTTTTTT
CDR3 protein: CAWSRQGVTGELFF

clone size: many
J gene: TRBJ1-5
V gene: TRBV20-1
D gene: NA
CDR3 length: 13
CDR3 DNA: TGCAGTGCAGGGGCCGGTAGCAATCAGCCCCAGCATTTT
CDR3 protein: CSAGAGSNQPQHF

clone size: many
J gene: TRBJ2-6
V gene: TRBV7-3
D gene: NA
CDR3 length: 14
CDR3 DNA: TGTGCCAGCAGCCCCTCGGGAGGGGCCAACGTCCTGACTTTC
CDR3 protein: CASSPSGGANVLTF

clone size: NA
J gene: TRBJ2-1
V gene: TRBV27
D gene: TRBD1
CDR3 length: 15
CDR3 DNA: TGTGCCAGCAGTTTAGGAGGACAGGGGAGTCGTGAGCAGTTCTTC
CDR3 protein: CASSLGGQGSREQFF

clone size: many
J gene: TRBJ2-3
V gene: TRBV27
D gene: TRBD1
CDR3 length: 13
CDR3 DNA: TGTGCCAGCAGTTTGCGGGGACAGGGAATCGAGTATTTT
CDR3 protein: CASSLRGQGIEYF

clone size: many
J gene: TRBJ2-7
V gene: TRBV5-5
D gene: TRBD1
CDR3 length: 13
CDR3 DNA: TGTGCCAGCAGCACCAATACAGGGGTTCGAATTTACTTC
CDR3 protein: CASSTNTGVRIYF

clone size: NA
J gene: TRBJ2-2
V gene: TRBV7-9
D gene: TRBD2
CDR3 length: 15
CDR3 DNA: TGTGCCAGCAGCTCCCTAGCGGGAGACACCGGGGAGCTGTTTTTT
CDR3 protein: CASSSLAGDTGELFF

clone size: many
J gene: TRBJ2-7
V gene: TRBV3-1
D gene: TRBD2
CDR3 length: 14
CDR3 DNA: TGTGCCAGCAGCCAAGGACTAGCGAGGGCCGAGCAGTACTTC
CDR3 protein: CASSQGLARAEQYF

clone size: many
J gene: TRBJ2-1
V gene: TRBV20-1
D gene: TRBD1
CDR3 length: 14
CDR3 DNA: TGCAGTGCTAGAGATCACTCAGGGGGAGATGAGCAGTTCTTC
CDR3 protein: CSARDHSGGDEQFF

clone size: many
J gene: TRBJ2-5
V gene: TRBV6-2/TRBV6-3
D gene: NA
CDR3 length: 15
CDR3 DNA: TGTGCCAGCAGTTACTGGGACCCAACCTGGGAGACCCAGTACTTC
CDR3 protein: CASSYWDPTWETQYF

clone size: many
J gene: TRBJ2-5
V gene: TRBV24-1
D gene: TRBD1
CDR3 length: 14
CDR3 DNA: TGTGCCACCAGTGACGACAGGGAGCTTGAGACCCAGTACTTC
CDR3 protein: CATSDDRELETQYF

clone size: many
J gene: TRBJ1-5
V gene: TRBV7-9
D gene: NA
CDR3 length: 15
CDR3 DNA: TGTGCCAGCAGCTTAGACGGGGGGACCCTAGAGCCCCAGCATTTT
CDR3 protein: CASSLDGGTLEPQHF

clone size: many
J gene: TRBJ2-1
V gene: TRBV29-1
D gene: NA
CDR3 length: 12
CDR3 DNA: TGCAGCGCCGAACGGGCTTCGAATGAGCAGTTCTTC
CDR3 protein: CSAERASNEQFF

clone size: many
J gene: TRBJ2-7
V gene: TRBV7-2
D gene: NA
CDR3 length: 15
CDR3 DNA: TGTGCCAGCAGCTTAGGGTCGGGGCCAGGCTACGAGCAGTACTTC
CDR3 protein: CASSLGSGPGYEQYF

clone size: many
J gene: TRBJ1-3
V gene: TRBV18
D gene: NA
CDR3 length: 13
CDR3 DNA: TGTGCCAGCTCACCAGGGGCTGGAAACACCATATATTTT
CDR3 protein: CASSPGAGNTIYF

clone size: many
J gene: TRBJ2-5
V gene: TRBV7-8
D gene: NA
CDR3 length: 14
CDR3 DNA: TGTGCCAGCAGCTTACCCCTCGGGGGAGGGACCCAGTACTTC
CDR3 protein: CASSLPLGGGTQYF

clone size: many
J gene: TRBJ2-5
V gene: TRBV4-1
D gene: NA
CDR3 length: 14
CDR3 DNA: TGCGCCAGCAGCCAAGAGGCGGGGATCGGGAACCAGTACTTC
CDR3 protein: CASSQEAGIGNQYF

clone size: many
J gene: TRBJ2-1
V gene: TRBV7-9
D gene: TRBD2
CDR3 length: 15
CDR3 DNA: TGTGCCAGCAGCTTCGGGACTAGCGGGAAAGGTGAGCAGTTCTTC
CDR3 protein: CASSFGTSGKGEQFF

clone size: many
J gene: TRBJ2-7
V gene: TRBV11-2
D gene: NA
CDR3 length: 14
CDR3 DNA: TGTGCCAGCACCGCCTCCTTGGACTCCTACGAGCAGTACTTC
CDR3 protein: CASTASLDSYEQYF

clone size: many
J gene: TRBJ2-7
V gene: TRBV6-5
D gene: NA
CDR3 length: 15
CDR3 DNA: TGTGCCAGCAGTTACTCGATCCAGGGGTCCTACGAGCAGTACTTC
CDR3 protein: CASSYSIQGSYEQYF

clone size: NA
J gene: TRBJ2-2
V gene: TRBV19
D gene: TRBD1
CDR3 length: 15
CDR3 DNA: TGTGCCAGTAGTATACAGGGACAGGGTACCGGGGAGCTGTTTTTT
CDR3 protein: CASSIQGQGTGELFF

clone size: NA
J gene: TRBJ1-1
V gene: TRBV7-9
D gene: NA
CDR3 length: 14
CDR3 DNA: TGTGCCAGCACCCCCCAGGTAATGAACACTGAAGCTTTCTTT
CDR3 protein: CASTPQVMNTEAFF

clone size: many
J gene: TRBJ2-1
V gene: TRBV12-3/TRBV12-4
D gene: NA
CDR3 length: 14
CDR3 DNA: TGTGCCAGCAGTTTCCGGGGGCAATACAATGAGCAGTTCTTC
CDR3 protein: CASSFRGQYNEQFF

clone size: many
J gene: TRBJ2-1
V gene: TRBV10-3
D gene: TRBD1
CDR3 length: 18
CDR3 DNA: TGTGCCATCAGACCGGGACAGGGGATTGGGAAGCCAAACAATGAGCAGTTCTTC
CDR3 protein: CAIRPGQGIGKPNNEQFF